The 5 T cell receptor beta chains below all came from one sample that was sequenced in a study of T cell responses to AZD1222 COVID-19 vaccine. Produced via immunoSEQ multiplex PCR; TCRdb's table is partial and in-frame only. The sample shows 140,000 to 150,000 clones, about 89% of them seen only once. This sample comprised peripheral blood, obtained 28 days after the second dose of the MenACWY control vaccine. The receptors come from an adult who received the MenACWY meningococcal vaccine as a control.

The V and J genes are TRBV28 and TRBJ1-2; D not certain. Trimming pared 5 bases from V and 5 bases from J, leaving 9 bases between. The CDR3 runs 12 residues. Germline V CDR1 and CDR2: MDHEN, SYDVKM. This chain's CDR3 is CASSGDPYGYTF. Here the CDR3 DNA reads TGTGCCAGCAGTGGTGACCCATATGGCTACACCTTC.

V is TRBV12-3 or TRBV12-4 and J is TRBJ2-7; no firm D call. CDR3 length equals 11 residues. V lost 5 bases and J 4 bases, leaving 6 bases between the germline ends. CDR3 loop: CASSNQYEQYF. The CDR3 DNA reads TGTGCCAGCAGTAACCAGTACGAGCAGTACTTC.

This sequence joins TRBV5-4 and TRBJ1-3, with D possibly TRBD1 on 5 matching bases. CDR3 length: 17 amino acids. V lost 0 bases and J lost 2, with 15 bases in between. Germline CDR1 reads SGHNT; CDR2 reads YYREEE (reference sequence). CDR3 residues: CASSLGAGRIAGNTIYF. CDR3 in DNA: TGTGCCAGCAGCTTGGGGGCAGGGAGAATTGCTGGAAACACCATATATTTT.

The chain is built from TRBV18 and TRBJ1-1; no reliable D call. Trimming removed 4 bases from V and 0 bases from J, with 3 bases in between. CDR1 and CDR2 from the germline V gene are KGHSH and LQKENI. The CDR3 spans 12 residues. The CDR3 DNA reads TGTGCCAGCTCACTAGTGAACACTGAAGCTTTCTTT. This gives the protein CASSLVNTEAFF.

The chain joins TRBV24-1 to TRBJ2-1; the D gene is possibly TRBD1 (6 bases). V was pared by 0 bases and J by 8 bases, with 7 bases between. The CDR3 runs to 13 residues. CDR1 and CDR2 from the germline V gene are KGHDR and SFDVKD. CDR3 amino acids: CATSDLRGYEQFF. CDR3 in DNA: TGTGCCACCAGTGATTTGAGGGGGTATGAGCAGTTCTTC.